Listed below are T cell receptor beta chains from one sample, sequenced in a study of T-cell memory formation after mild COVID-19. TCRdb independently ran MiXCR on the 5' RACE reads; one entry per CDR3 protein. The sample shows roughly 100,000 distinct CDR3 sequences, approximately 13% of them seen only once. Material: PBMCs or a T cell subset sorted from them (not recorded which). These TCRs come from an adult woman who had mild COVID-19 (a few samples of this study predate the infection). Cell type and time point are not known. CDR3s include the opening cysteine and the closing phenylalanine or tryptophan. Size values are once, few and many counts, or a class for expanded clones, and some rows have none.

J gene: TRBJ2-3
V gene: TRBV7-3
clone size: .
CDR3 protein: CASSLYGTGEDTQYF

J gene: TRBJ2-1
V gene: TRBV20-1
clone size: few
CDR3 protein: CSAPRWVREGEQFF

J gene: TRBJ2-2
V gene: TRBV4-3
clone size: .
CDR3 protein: CASSQEMGWAGSPTGELFF

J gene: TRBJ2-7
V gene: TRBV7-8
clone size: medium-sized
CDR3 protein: CASSHLIGAGDPEQYF

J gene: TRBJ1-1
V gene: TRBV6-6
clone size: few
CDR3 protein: CASSAMNTEAFF

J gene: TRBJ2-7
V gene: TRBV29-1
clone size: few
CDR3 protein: CSGVEKGNYEQYF

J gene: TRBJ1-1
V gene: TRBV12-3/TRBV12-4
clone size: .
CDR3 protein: CASRHRGLENTEAFF

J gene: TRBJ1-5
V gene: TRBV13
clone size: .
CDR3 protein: CASSLADRGNQPQHF

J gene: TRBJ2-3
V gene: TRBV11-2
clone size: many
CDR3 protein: CASSSRTSGYTDTQYF

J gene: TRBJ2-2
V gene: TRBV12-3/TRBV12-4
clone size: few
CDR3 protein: CASLPGRSNTGELFF

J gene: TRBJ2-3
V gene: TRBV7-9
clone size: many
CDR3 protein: CASSLLAGGTDTQYF

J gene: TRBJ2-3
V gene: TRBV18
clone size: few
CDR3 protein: CASSPPGTANTDTQYF

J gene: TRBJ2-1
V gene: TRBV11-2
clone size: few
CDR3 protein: CASSIGTGRIEQFF

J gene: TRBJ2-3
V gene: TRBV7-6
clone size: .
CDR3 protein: CASSLVASSGTDTQYF

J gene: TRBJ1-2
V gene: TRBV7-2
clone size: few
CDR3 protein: CASTPPSAGYNYGYTF

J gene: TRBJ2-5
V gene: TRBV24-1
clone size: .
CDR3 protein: CATSDLQDGEETQYF

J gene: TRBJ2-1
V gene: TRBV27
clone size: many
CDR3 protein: CASGLAGGLNEQFF

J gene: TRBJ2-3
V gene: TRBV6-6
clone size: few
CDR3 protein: CASSSVGSTDTQYF

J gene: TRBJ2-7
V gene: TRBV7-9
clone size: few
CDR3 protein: CASSPTLPYEQYF

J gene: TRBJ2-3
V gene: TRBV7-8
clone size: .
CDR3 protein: CASSLAQRGDLTSTDTQYF

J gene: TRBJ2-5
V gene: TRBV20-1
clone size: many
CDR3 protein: CSAATGTSQETQYF

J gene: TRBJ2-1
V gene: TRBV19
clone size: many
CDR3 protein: CASSIAGGAYNEQFF

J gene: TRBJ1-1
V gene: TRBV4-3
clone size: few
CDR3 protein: CASSQDLPRQLGNTEAFF

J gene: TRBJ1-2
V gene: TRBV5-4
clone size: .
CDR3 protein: CASSLTGEYGYTF

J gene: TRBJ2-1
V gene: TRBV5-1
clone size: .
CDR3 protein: CASSPYTNEQFF

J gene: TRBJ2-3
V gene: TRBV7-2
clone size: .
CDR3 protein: CASSFRGNAGTDTQYF

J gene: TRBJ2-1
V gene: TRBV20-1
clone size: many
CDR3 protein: CSARGGTGDNNEQFF

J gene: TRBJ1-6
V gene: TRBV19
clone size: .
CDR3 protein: CASSGGLSSYNSPLHF

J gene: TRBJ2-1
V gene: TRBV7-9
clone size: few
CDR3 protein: CASRQTSGTYNEQFF

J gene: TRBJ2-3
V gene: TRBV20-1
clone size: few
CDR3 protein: CSATVINSGRPPDTQYF

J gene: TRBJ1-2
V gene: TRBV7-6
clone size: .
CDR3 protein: CASSLETGGWVGYTF

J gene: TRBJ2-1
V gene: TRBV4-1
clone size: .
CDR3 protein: CASSPRTGPYNEQFF

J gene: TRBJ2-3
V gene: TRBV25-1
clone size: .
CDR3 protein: CASSEGQLAYF

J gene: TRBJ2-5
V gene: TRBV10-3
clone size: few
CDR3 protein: CAIAGTQETQYF

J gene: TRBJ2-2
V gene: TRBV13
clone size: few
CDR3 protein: CASSLPTGTGELFF

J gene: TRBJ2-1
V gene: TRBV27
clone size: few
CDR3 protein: CASSGLAGGNEQFF

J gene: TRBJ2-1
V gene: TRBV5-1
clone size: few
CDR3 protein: CASSLELGERNEQFF

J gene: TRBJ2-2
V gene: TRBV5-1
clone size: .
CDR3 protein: CASSKKTILAGDANTGELFF

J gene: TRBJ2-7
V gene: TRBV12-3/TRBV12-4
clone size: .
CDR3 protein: CASNIGGLDEQYF

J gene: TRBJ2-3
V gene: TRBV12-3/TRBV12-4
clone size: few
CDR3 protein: CASSLAWSSTDTQYF

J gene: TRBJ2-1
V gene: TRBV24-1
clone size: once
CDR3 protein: CATSEPRMNNEQFF

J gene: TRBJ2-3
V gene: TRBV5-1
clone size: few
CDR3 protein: CASSSRSGGYSTDTQYF

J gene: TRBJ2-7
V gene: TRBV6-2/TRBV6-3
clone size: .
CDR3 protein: CASSYSGGLASYEQYF

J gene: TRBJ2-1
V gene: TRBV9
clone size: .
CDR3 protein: CASSKAGGQTQFF

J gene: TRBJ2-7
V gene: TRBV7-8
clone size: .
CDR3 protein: CASSFRGAYEQYF

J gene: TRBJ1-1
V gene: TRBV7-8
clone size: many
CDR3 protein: CASSLNRAFF

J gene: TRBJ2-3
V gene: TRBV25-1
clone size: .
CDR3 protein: CASRDPTSGKTDTQYF

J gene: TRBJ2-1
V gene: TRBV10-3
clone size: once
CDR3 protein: CAISEGTAGCNEQFF

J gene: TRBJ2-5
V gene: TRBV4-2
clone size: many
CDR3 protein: CASSQDSYGDGGTQYF

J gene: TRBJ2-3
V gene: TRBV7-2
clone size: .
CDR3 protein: CASSLAYGDTQYF

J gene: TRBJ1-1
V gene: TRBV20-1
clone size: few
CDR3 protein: CSARTGGTEVHTEAFF

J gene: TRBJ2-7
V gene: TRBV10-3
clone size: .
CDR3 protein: CAISEEDPSGVYEQYF

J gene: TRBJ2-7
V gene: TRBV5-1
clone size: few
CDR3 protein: CASSFTGVTYEQYF

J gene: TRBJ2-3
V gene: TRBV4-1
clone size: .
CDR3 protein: CASSSDRVTDTQYF